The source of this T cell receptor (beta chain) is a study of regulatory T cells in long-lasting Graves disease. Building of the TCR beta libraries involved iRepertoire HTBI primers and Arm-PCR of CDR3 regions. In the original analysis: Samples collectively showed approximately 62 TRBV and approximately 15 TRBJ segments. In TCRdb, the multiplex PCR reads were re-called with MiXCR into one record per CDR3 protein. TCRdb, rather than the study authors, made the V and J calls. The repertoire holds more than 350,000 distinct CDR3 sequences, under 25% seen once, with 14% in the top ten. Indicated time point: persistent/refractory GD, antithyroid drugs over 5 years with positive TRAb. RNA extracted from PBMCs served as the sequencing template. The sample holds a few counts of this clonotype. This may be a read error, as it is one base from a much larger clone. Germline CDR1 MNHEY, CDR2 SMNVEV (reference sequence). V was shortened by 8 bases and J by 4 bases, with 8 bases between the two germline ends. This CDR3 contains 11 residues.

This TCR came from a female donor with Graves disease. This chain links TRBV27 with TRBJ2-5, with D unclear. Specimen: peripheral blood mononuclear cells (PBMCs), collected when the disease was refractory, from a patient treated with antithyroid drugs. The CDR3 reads CASGKGETQYF. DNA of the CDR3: TGTGCCAGCGGGAAAGGAGAGACCCAGTACTTC.